These 21 T cell receptor beta chains share one sample of origin, sequenced in a study of identical twins. TCRdb recomputed calls from the 5' RACE reads with MiXCR, one row per CDR3 protein. The table records over 200,000 distinct CDR3 sequences, 6.5% of them present only once. These sequences were also reported in another study, on T cells expressing NK-cell markers.

Sequencing was carried out using CD8+ T cells sorted from blood. All receptors come from a woman younger than 35 in good health.

V is TRBV29-1 and J is TRBJ1-2, with TRBD1 as a possible D gene (5 bases). The CDR3 consists of 12 residues. V lost 7 bases to trimming and J lost 4 bases, with 13 bases between them. Germline CDR1 and CDR2: SQVTM and ANQGSEA. The CDR3 here is CSATGQTYGYTF. CDR3 DNA sequence: TGCAGCGCGACGGGGCAGACCTATGGCTACACCTTC.

At least ten counts were recorded for this clonotype. The gene calls are TRBV25-1 and TRBJ2-5, with a tentative D call TRBD1 (5 bases). V lost 3 bases and J 5 bases, leaving 10 bases between the germline ends. This CDR3 has 13 residues. Germline V lookup: CDR1 MGHDK, CDR2 SYGVNS. Here the CDR3 reads CASSEEGDETQYF. As DNA, the CDR3 is TGTGCCAGCAGTGAGGAAGGGGATGAGACCCAGTACTTC. Full variable domain (missing parts from reference TRBV25-1 and TRBJ2-5): EADIYQTPRYLVIGTGKKITLECSQTMGHDKMYWYQQDPGMELHLIHYSYGVNSTEKGDLSSESTVSRIRTEHFPLTLESARPSHTSQYLCASSEEGDETQYFGPGTRLLVL.

V gene TRBV14 combines with J gene TRBJ2-6; no reliable D call. Germline-derived CDR1 and CDR2 are SGHDN and FVKESK. The CDR3 runs to 17 residues. Trimming took off 2 bases at V and 6 bases at J, with 17 bases between the two ends. The CDR3 spells CASSQWSARSLANVLTF. CDR3 DNA: TGTGCCAGCAGCCAATGGTCGGCCCGCTCTTTGGCCAACGTCCTGACTTTC.

The sample holds a few counts of this clonotype. The chain has TRBV12-5 and TRBJ2-7; D may be TRBD1 (6 bases). Germline V lookup: CDR1 LGHNT, CDR2 FRNRAP. Between the trimmed V and J ends, which lost 3 bases and 2 bases, there was a span of 11 bases. CDR3 length equals 14 residues. This CDR3 is CASGFKQGTYEQYF. Here the CDR3 DNA reads TGTGCTAGTGGTTTCAAGCAGGGGACCTACGAGCAGTACTTC.

J is TRBJ2-1 and V is TRBV9; perhaps D is TRBD1 or TRBD2 (5 bases each). This CDR3 has 15 residues. Trimming shortened V by 3 bases and J by 10 bases, and 20 bases separated the two germline ends. Germline assignment: CDR1 SGDLS and CDR2 YYNGEE. This CDR3 reads CASSAGTPLIGEQFF. CDR3 DNA: TGTGCCAGCAGCGCCGGGACCCCTTTGATCGGGGAGCAGTTCTTC.

The table lists this clonotype with a few counts. J is TRBJ2-7 and V is TRBV27; D is tentatively TRBD1 or TRBD2 (6 bases each). Trimming removed 4 bases from V and 7 bases from J, with 17 bases in between. The length of the CDR3 is 14 residues. Germline V gene sequence: CDR1 MNHEY, CDR2 SMNVEV (reference sequence). As DNA, the CDR3 is TGTGCCAGCAGTTCCCTCCTGGGGGGCTGGGAGCAGTACTTC. Its protein is CASSSLLGGWEQYF.

This clonotype was seen many times. J is TRBJ1-2 and V is TRBV12-3 or TRBV12-4; no definite D call. Trimming left V 6 bases short and J 4 bases short, with 12 bases between. CDR3 length: 13 residues. CDR3 nucleotide sequence: TGTGCCAGCAGCCCCGGACTTCTCTATGGCTACACCTTC. It specifies CASSPGLLYGYTF.

This clonotype was observed many times. In DNA form, the CDR3 reads TGTGCCAGCAGACCCCGGACTAGCGGGATTCGAGAGACCCAGTACTTC. Translating gives CASRPRTSGIRETQYF. The J gene is TRBJ2-5, the V gene TRBV12-3 or TRBV12-4; 12 bases are shared with TRBD2. Trimming cost V 6 bases and J 4 bases; bases outside gene matches: 9. CDR3 length: 16 amino acids.

This chain links TRBV7-9 with TRBJ2-7; 10 bases match TRBD2. V lost 4 bases and J lost 2; bases outside the gene matches: 5. CDR3 length: 15 amino acids. Germline V gene lookup returns CDR1 SEHNR and CDR2 FQNEAQ (reference sequence). As DNA, the CDR3 is TGTGCCAGCAGCTCTAGCGGGAGCTTTCCCTACGAGCAGTACTTC. Translation: CASSSSGSFPYEQYF.

In this sample, this clonotype turned up a few times. The chain employs TRBV13 and TRBJ2-4, with unresolved D. Trimming cost V 3 bases and J 7 bases, with 10 bases left between them. CDR1 is PRHDT and CDR2 is FYEKMQ in the germline V gene (reference sequence). The CDR3 consists of 13 residues. CDR3 nucleotides: TGTGCCAGCAGCTTCGGTGTTGGGAACATTCAGTACTTC. Its translation is CASSFGVGNIQYF.

This clonotype was seen at least ten times. This sequence joins TRBV20-1 and TRBJ2-2; D is perhaps TRBD2 (6 bases). Trimming removed 1 base from V and 2 bases from J, with 17 bases in between. This CDR3 is built from 17 residues. Germline V gene data show CDR1 as DFQATT and CDR2 as SNEGSKA (reference sequence). This chain's CDR3 is CSARGGYSGDNTGELFF. The CDR3 DNA reads as TGCAGTGCTAGAGGGGGGTATAGCGGAGATAACACCGGGGAGCTGTTTTTT.

This clonotype was seen a handful of times. The rearrangement uses TRBV6-1 and TRBJ1-1, with D perhaps matching TRBD1 (5 bases). CDR1 and CDR2 (germline): MNHNS, SASEGT. V was pared by 3 bases and J by 5 bases, with 7 bases between. The CDR3 has 12 amino acids. The CDR3 reads CASSEQGTEAFF. The CDR3 DNA reads TGTGCCAGCAGTGAGCAGGGTACTGAAGCTTTCTTT.

V and J are TRBV7-3 and TRBJ2-3; 14 bases are shared with TRBD2. The junction had 7 bases not matched to a gene; V was cut back by 5 bases and J by 6 bases. This CDR3 comprises 16 residues. Germline CDR1 and CDR2: SGHTA and FQGTGA. The CDR3 reads CASSTLTSGGVDTQYF. The CDR3 DNA sequence: TGTGCCAGCAGCACCCTGACTAGCGGGGGGGTGGATACGCAGTATTTT.

This clonotype was counted only a few times. The chain employs TRBV5-5 and TRBJ1-1; D is unresolved. Germline V gene lookup returns CDR1 SGHKS and CDR2 YYEKEE (reference sequence). V was pared by 2 bases and J by 1 base, with 12 bases between. CDR3 size: 15 residues. CDR3 amino acids: CASSLFSTRNTEAFF. The CDR3 bases are TGTGCCAGCAGCTTATTCTCCACGAGGAACACTGAAGCTTTCTTT.

The chain carries TRBV6-1 and TRBJ2-1; D gene uncertain. CDR1 is MNHNS and CDR2 is SASEGT in the germline V gene. CDR3 length: 14 amino acids. V lost 2 bases and J 6 bases, leaving 11 bases between the germline ends. Here the CDR3 reads CASSENGPLNEQFF. The CDR3 DNA reads TGTGCCAGCAGTGAAAATGGGCCCCTCAATGAGCAGTTCTTC.

This clonotype was found many times. CDR3 DNA sequence: TGTGCCAGCAGTCCCGACATTTACAATGAGCAGTTCTTC. This sequence encodes CASSPDIYNEQFF. This chain joins TRBV12-3 or TRBV12-4 and TRBJ2-1, with unresolved D. CDR3 size: 13 residues. The V gene lost 5 bases and the J gene lost 4 bases, with 9 bases spanning the gap.

The V gene is TRBV7-8, the J gene TRBJ2-7; TRBD1 agrees at 12 bases. The CDR3 is 16 residues long. Germline loops: CDR1 SGHVS, CDR2 FQNEAQ. With 1 base clipped from V and 6 bases from J, the junction kept 7 bases outside the gene matches. CDR3 coding DNA: TGTGCCAGCAGCTTAGGGGTTGGGACAGGGGGCGTCGAGCAGTACTTC. This sequence encodes CASSLGVGTGGVEQYF. The full variable domain, in which reference TRBV7-8 and TRBJ2-7 provide the parts outside the CDR3, is GAGVSQSPRYKVAKRGQDVALRCDPISGHVSLFWYQQALGQGPEFLTYFQNEAQLDKSGLPSDRFFAERPEGSVSTLKIQRTQQEDSAVYLCASSLGVGTGGVEQYFGPGTRLTVT.

This clonotype was recorded a few times. The junction shows a germline mismatch at one end, possibly a read error. The J gene is TRBJ2-7, the V gene TRBV6-2 or TRBV6-3, with no clear D. Germline CDR1 MNHEY, CDR2 SVGEGT. The CDR3 extends over 12 amino acids. This chain's CDR3 is CASSYEAYGQYF. The CDR3, as DNA: TGTGCCAGCAGTTACGAAGCCTACGGGCAGTACTTC.

This clonotype was seen only a few times. The V call is TRBV14, the J call TRBJ1-1; D is perhaps TRBD1 (5 bases). The CDR3 runs to 15 residues. The germline V and J ends were trimmed by 1 base and 1 base, with 10 bases remaining between them. Germline V gene lookup returns CDR1 SGHDN and CDR2 FVKESK. In DNA, the CDR3 is TGTGCCAGCAGCCAAGTGGTGGGGCAGAACACTGAAGCTTTCTTT. It is translated as CASSQVVGQNTEAFF. Complete variable domain (other parts from reference TRBV14 and TRBJ1-1): EAGVTQFPSHSVIEKGQTVTLRCDPISGHDNLYWYRRVMGKEIKFLLHFVKESKQDESGMPNNRFLAERTGGTYSTLKVQPAELEDSGVYFCASSQVVGQNTEAFFGQGTRLTVV.

In its sample, this clonotype was seen a few times. V usage is TRBV21-1 and J usage is TRBJ2-7. TRBV21-1 is assigned pseudogene status. This CDR3 region has 13 residues. The CDR3 DNA reads TGTGCCAGCACCCAAGGGAAGAGTTACGAGCAGTACTTC. Translation: CASTQGKSYEQYF.

Only a few counts were recorded for this clonotype. The chain recombines TRBV7-8 with TRBJ2-7; TRBD2 might be the D (5 bases). V lost 5 bases and J 6 bases, leaving 14 bases between the germline ends. Germline lookup yields CDR1 SGHVS and CDR2 FQNEAQ. This CDR3 has 13 residues. The CDR3 loop is CASSPEGHAEQYF. CDR3 coding DNA: TGTGCCAGCAGCCCCGAGGGCCATGCCGAGCAGTACTTC. Full variable domain (remainder filled in from reference TRBV7-8 and TRBJ2-7): GAGVSQSPRYKVAKRGQDVALRCDPISGHVSLFWYQQALGQGPEFLTYFQNEAQLDKSGLPSDRFFAERPEGSVSTLKIQRTQQEDSAVYLCASSPEGHAEQYFGPGTRLTVT.